The following is a T cell receptor beta chain sequence with its context. Its antigen is not yet known. No base quality values were provided; no much bigger clone lies one nucleotide off. This specimen comes from a study of shared T cell receptors in the human thymus (dated by TCRdb to the early 2020s). Regarding the complete study: The study examined how the human thymus generates shared, self-reactive T-cell receptor alpha chains.

Relative to germline, V is 0 bases shorter and J is 5 bases shorter, with 14 bases between their ends. In the germline V gene, CDR1 corresponds to SGHRS and CDR2 to YFSETQ. From the cysteine up to the phenylalanine, the CDR3 has a length of 16 residues. The DNA shown is the 48-base CDR3, in frame from base 1. Library prep was done by the immunoSEQ multiplex PCR assay. The clones in this table, taken by TCRdb from immuneACCESS, are in-frame only. Not every clone is retained; where verified, under half of the shortfall comes from an unresolved V gene, and the cause of the rest is unknown. This sample lists some 700,000 clones; approximately 85% were detected once. Of the sample, roughly 0.01% falls within the top ten clones. The data also belong to a second study, concerning human thymus T cells. The second paper states: Donors were immunologically healthy infants undergoing open corrective cardiac surgery for congenital heart defects in Finland. Thymus tissue was collected as surgical resects that were removed during corrective cardiac surgery. V and J gene segment usage appeared biased in both thymic and peripheral blood repertoires. Highly overlapping thymic TCR repertoires among unrelated individuals were reported in the related research. TCR alpha and beta repertoires from roughly 8 infant thymus samples and a few related peripheral blood samples were characterized in the study. Donor ages ranged from about 6 to 250 days, and the cohort comprised five or six male and a couple of female infants. Thymocytes were freed from the tissue by mechanical means and kept at -70 degrees C as pellets of roughly 9-30 million cells. A QIAsymphony instrument was used to extract genomic DNA from the frozen cell pellets. The immunoSEQ multiplex PCR assay was used to amplify the TCRB and TCRAD loci from a standardized quantity of quality-controlled genomic DNA. The amplicons spanned the V(D)J region and were long enough to cover the CDR3 and allow V and J genes to be identified. Through the commercial immunoSEQ service, the amplicons were sequenced on an Illumina platform. Primer bias and sequencing errors were corrected using previously described methods, and TCRAD and TCRB definitions followed the IMGT database. Repertoires were analysed with immunoSEQ Analyzer 3.0 and VDJTools, covering basic statistics, V/J segment usage, diversity estimates, rarefaction and pairwise overlap. To estimate diversity, the Chao1, ChaoE, Efron-Thisted, Shannon and inverse Simpson indices were applied, and diversity was also estimated on datasets down-sampled to the smallest sample. Repertoire overlap was assessed by strict matching of CDR3 nucleotide sequence, V gene and J gene, and clustering was done by Jaccard-based multidimensional scaling. On average, thymus samples gave hundreds of thousands of unique TCRB clonotypes, whereas blood samples gave about 92,000.

The source material was thymocytes. This clonotype was obtained from a girl in the first two years of life with a congenital heart defect. Donor details come from another sample of the same person, matched by shared clones. The sequence joins TRBV5-1 to TRBJ1-4; 5 matching bases give a weak D call of TRBD1. The CDR3 protein: CASSLVGAHPNEKLFF. Read as DNA, the sequence is TGCGCCAGCAGCTTGGTAGGGGCGCACCCGAATGAAAAACTGTTTTTT.